This TCR beta chain was captured by sequencing in a study of cytomegalovirus exposure and HLA in healthy donors. Study-level information: The approximately 110 validation repertoires used the same platform as the 500 to 700 first-cohort repertoires, a later analysis reported.

The protocol was immunoSEQ multiplex PCR, while the TCRdb copy is restricted to in-frame clones and leaves out a portion. The sample lists approximately 270,000 clones; nearly 90% were seen once. Germline V gene data show CDR1 as SQVTM and CDR2 as ANQGSEA. This CDR3 region has 14 residues. The junction had 6 bases not matched to a gene; V was cut back by 6 bases and J by 2 bases. Whole-study results and caveats: The majority of TCR sequences were rare, yet some public TCRs appeared in many donors.

On this clone: No antigen is known for it.

The source material was PBMCs. This TCR derives from a young woman in good health and CMV-seronegative. The rearrangement joins TRBV29-1 to TRBJ2-1; 8 bases align to TRBD1. The CDR3 DNA sequence: TGCAGCGTCGAGACAGGGGTGGCCTACAATGAGCAGTTCTTC. It encodes CSVETGVAYNEQFF.